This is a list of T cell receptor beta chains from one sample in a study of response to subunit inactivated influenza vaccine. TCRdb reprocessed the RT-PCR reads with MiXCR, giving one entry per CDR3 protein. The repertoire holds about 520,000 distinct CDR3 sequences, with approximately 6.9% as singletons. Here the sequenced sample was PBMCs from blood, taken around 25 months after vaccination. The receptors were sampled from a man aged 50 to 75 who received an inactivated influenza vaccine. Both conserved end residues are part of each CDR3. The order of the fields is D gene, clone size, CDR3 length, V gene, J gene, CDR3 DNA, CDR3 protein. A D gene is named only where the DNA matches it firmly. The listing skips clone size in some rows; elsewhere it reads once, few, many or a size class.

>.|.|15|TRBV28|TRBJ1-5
TGTGCCAGCAGTGAGGGCGACAGCACTAATCAGCCCCAGCATTTT
CASSEGDSTNQPQHF
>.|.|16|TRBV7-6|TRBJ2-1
TGTGCCAGCAGCAGAGCCGACATAGTCCTAGACAATGAGCAGTTCTTC
CASSRADIVLDNEQFF
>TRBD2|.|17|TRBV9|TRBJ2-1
TGTGCCAGCAGCGTAGCTACCGGGGGGGCTAGTGTCAATGAGCAGTTCTTC
CASSVATGGASVNEQFF
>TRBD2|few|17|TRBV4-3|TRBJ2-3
TGCGCCAGCAGCCAAGATACGCTAGCGGGAGGCCCTAATACGCAGTATTTT
CASSQDTLAGGPNTQYF
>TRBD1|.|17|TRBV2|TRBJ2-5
TGTGCCAGCAGTGGGGACAGGGGGCTTCTCGGCAGAGAGACCCAGTACTTC
CASSGDRGLLGRETQYF
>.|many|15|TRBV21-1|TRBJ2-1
TGTGCCAGCAGCATTGCAGGGACGTACTACAATGAGCAGTTCTTC
CASSIAGTYYNEQFF
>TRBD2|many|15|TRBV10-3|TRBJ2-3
TGTGCCATCAGTGAGTGGGGGGGGAGCACAGATACGCAGTATTTT
CAISEWGGSTDTQYF
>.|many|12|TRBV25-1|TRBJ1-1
TGTGCCAGCAGGGACGGTAGGACTGAAGCTTTCTTT
CASRDGRTEAFF
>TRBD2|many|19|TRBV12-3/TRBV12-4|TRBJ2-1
TGTGCCAGCATTCACGGGACTAGCGGGAGGGCCCAAGCCTACAATGAGCAGTTCTTC
CASIHGTSGRAQAYNEQFF
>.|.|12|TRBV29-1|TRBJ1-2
TGCAGCGCCCTAGAACAGGGTGATGGCTACACCTTC
CSALEQGDGYTF
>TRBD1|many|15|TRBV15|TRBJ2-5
TGTGCCACCAGCGTGACGGACAGGGCCCAAGAGACCCAGTACTTC
CATSVTDRAQETQYF
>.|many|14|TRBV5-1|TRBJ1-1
TGCGCCAGCAGCTCCGATAACTACAGGGCTGAAGCTTTCTTT
CASSSDNYRAEAFF
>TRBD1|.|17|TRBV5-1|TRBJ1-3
TGCGCCAGCAGCTTGGAGACAGGGGGCACCTCTGGAAACACCATATATTTT
CASSLETGGTSGNTIYF
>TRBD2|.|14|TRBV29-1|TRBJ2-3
TGCAGCGTTGACGGAGGACTAGCATCAGATACGCAGTATTTT
CSVDGGLASDTQYF
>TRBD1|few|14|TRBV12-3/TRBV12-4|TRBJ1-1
TGTGCCAGCAGGACCGGGACAGGGAACACTGAAGCTTTCTTT
CASRTGTGNTEAFF
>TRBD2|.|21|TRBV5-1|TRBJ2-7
TGCGCCAGCAGCTGGGACAGGCCCCGGACTAGCGGTGAGACCCATACCTACGAGCAGTACTTC
CASSWDRPRTSGETHTYEQYF
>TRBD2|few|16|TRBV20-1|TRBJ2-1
TGCAGTGCTAGAGTGTCTAGCGGGAGGTCTTACAATGAGCAGTTCTTC
CSARVSSGRSYNEQFF
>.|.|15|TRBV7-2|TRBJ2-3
TGTGCCAGCAGCCTACAATCCCTCCCCACAGATACGCAGTATTTT
CASSLQSLPTDTQYF
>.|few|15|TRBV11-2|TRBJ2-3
TGTGCCAGCAGCCGAATCGACGGCAACACAGATACGCAGTATTTT
CASSRIDGNTDTQYF
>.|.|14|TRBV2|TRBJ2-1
TGTGCCAGCAGACTCGGGAGTGGGCGGTATGAGCAGTTCTTC
CASRLGSGRYEQFF
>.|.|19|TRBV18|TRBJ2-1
TGTGCCAGCTCATCTCTAACACCGGGGCGAAAAAAGGTATACAATGAGCAGTTCTTC
CASSSLTPGRKKVYNEQFF
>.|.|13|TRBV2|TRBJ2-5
TGTGCCAGCAGTCGCACAGGGAGTGAGACCCAGTACTTC
CASSRTGSETQYF
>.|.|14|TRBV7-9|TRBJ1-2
TGTGCCAGCAGCCCGGGACATCTACTCTATGGCTACACCTTC
CASSPGHLLYGYTF
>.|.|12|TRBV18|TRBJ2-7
TGTGCCAGCTCACCTGAAATTTACGAGCAGTACTTC
CASSPEIYEQYF
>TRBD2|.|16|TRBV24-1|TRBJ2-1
TGTGCCACCAGTGATAACGGGAGGAACTCCTACAATGAGCAGTTCTTC
CATSDNGRNSYNEQFF
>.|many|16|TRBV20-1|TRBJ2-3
TGCAGTGCTAGAGATAGTCACCGGTCTAGCACAGATACGCAGTATTTT
CSARDSHRSSTDTQYF
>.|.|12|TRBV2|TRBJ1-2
TGTGCCAGCACCCAAGCGGACTATGGCTACACCTTC
CASTQADYGYTF
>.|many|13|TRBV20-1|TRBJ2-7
TGCAGTGCTAGAAGGGACACCTCCTACGAGCAGTACTTC
CSARRDTSYEQYF
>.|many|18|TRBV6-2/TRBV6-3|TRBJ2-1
TGTGCCAGCAGTCACCAGACCTTCGGGCAGACCCTCTACAATGAGCAGTTCTTC
CASSHQTFGQTLYNEQFF
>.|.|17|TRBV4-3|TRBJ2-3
TGCGCCAGCAGCCCCTACCCTGGGCAGTACGACACAGATACGCAGTATTTT
CASSPYPGQYDTDTQYF
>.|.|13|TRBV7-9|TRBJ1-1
TGTGCCAGCAACTGGGGCAGGGACACTGAAGCTTTCTTT
CASNWGRDTEAFF
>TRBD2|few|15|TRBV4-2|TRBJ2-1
TGTGCCAGCAGCCAGGGTAGCGGGGGGAGGGATGAGCAGTTCTTC
CASSQGSGGRDEQFF
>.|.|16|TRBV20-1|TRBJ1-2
TGCAGTGCTAGACCCGACCGGGGGGGACCTAACTATGGCTACACCTTC
CSARPDRGGPNYGYTF
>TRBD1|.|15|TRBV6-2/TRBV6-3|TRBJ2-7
TGTGCCAGCAGTTACCCGGAGGGACAGGGGTACGAGCAGTACTTC
CASSYPEGQGYEQYF
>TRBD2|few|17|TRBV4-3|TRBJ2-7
TGCGCCAGCAGCCAAGATTTCCCTAGCGGGAGGACCTACGAGCAGTACTTC
CASSQDFPSGRTYEQYF
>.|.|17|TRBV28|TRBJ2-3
TGTGCCAGCATCCCTGGTGGGGGTCTCCCTGACACAGATACGCAGTATTTT
CASIPGGGLPDTDTQYF
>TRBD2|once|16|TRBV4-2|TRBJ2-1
TGTCCCAGCAGCCAAGAGGGGACTAGCGGGAGGAATGAGCAGTTCTTC
CPSSQEGTSGRNEQFF
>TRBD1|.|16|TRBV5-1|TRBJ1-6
TGCGCCAGCAGCTGGGGACAGGGGGCTGTAAATTCACCCCTCCACTTT
CASSWGQGAVNSPLHF
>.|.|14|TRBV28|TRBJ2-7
TGTGCCAGCAGCCCCGGAGCAAGCTCCTACGAGCAGTACTTC
CASSPGASSYEQYF
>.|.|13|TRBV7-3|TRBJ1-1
TGTGCCAGCAGCTTAACGTTAAAGGGGGAAGCTTTCTTT
CASSLTLKGEAFF
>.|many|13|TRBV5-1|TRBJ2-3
TGCGCCAGCAGTCAGGGGAGCACAGATACGCAGTATTTT
CASSQGSTDTQYF
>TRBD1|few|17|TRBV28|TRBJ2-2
TGTGCCAGCAGCAATGCGTGGGACAGGGGGCACACCGGGGAGCTGTTTTTT
CASSNAWDRGHTGELFF